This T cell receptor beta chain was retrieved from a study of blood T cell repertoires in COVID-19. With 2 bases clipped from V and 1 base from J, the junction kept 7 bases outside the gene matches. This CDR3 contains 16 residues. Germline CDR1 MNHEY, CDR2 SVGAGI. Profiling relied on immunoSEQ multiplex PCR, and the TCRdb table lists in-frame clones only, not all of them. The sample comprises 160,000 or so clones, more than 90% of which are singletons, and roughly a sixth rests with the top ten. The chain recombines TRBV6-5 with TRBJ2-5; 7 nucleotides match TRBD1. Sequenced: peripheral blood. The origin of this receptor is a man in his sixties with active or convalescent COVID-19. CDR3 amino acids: CASSYVGRGFQETQYF. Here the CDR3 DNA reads TGTGCCAGCAGTTACGTTGGCAGGGGGTTCCAAGAGACCCAGTACTTC.